This T cell receptor (beta chain) was observed in a study of blood T cell repertoires in COVID-19. The wider study: The study drew acute and convalescent COVID-19 samples from the United States, Italy and Spain.

Deletions cut 1 base from V and 6 bases from J, with 5 bases between. The germline V gene encodes CDR1 SGHRS and CDR2 YFSETQ. The CDR3 covers 13 residues. Repertoires were generated with immunoSEQ multiplex PCR, while TCRdb's copy carries only in-frame clones and drops some. The data hold over 300,000 clones, with around 89% observed a single time. This chain links TRBV5-1 with TRBJ1-6, with a possible D match to TRBD1 (5 bases). The sample comprised peripheral blood. This TCR was recovered from a man between 18 and 29 years old with active or convalescent COVID-19. CDR3 sequence (DNA): TGCGCCAGCAGCTTGCAGGGTAATTCACCCCTCCACTTT. It translates to CASSLQGNSPLHF.